The clone carrying this TCR beta chain showed up just a few times. The target antigen is unknown. Only in-frame clones appear in the TCRdb table, and some are missing; sequencing was by immunoSEQ multiplex PCR. The data contain around 400,000 clones, about four fifths of them singletons. As for treatment: approximately 18 received Ad26.COV2.S at low or high dose, single or two shots; about five received placebo; per-sample allocation not given. Day 63 after the first injection of vaccine or placebo was the sampling time. Spike of the Wuhan-strain SARS-CoV-2 was expressed by an Ad26 vector, which formed the vaccine. The ends were cut back, 4 bases at V and 1 base at J, with 12 bases in the middle. Germline V gives CDR1 SGDLS, CDR2 YYNGEE. The CDR3 extends over 15 amino acids. The data are from a study of Ad26.COV2.S vaccination and SARS-CoV-2 variants. Overall study results and limits: While placebo recipients had lower spike-specific TCR breadth, vaccine recipients had more. Vaccine and placebo recipients had comparable breadth of non-spike TCRs. Total T cell responses, in the TCR breadth and depth analyses, may have been underestimated.

The TCR was taken from a person aged 18 to 65 who received the Ad26.COV2.S COVID-19 vaccine or a placebo. This sample comprised peripheral blood, obtained in a trial of Ad26.COV2.S vaccine versus placebo. The rearrangement joins TRBV9 to TRBJ2-1; the D gene is possibly TRBD1 (5 bases). This CDR3 reads CASSPPGKSYNEQFF. In DNA form, the CDR3 reads TGTGCCAGCAGCCCCCCAGGGAAGTCCTACAATGAGCAGTTCTTC.